The present T cell receptor (beta chain) was sequenced within a study of blood T cell repertoires in COVID-19. With 5 bases removed from V and 1 base from J, the gap between germline ends came to 11 bases. Germline V lookup: CDR1 MNHEY, CDR2 SMNVEV (reference sequence). This CDR3 has 15 amino acids. TCRdb keeps only in-frame clones here, not all; method: immunoSEQ multiplex PCR. The table shows 200,000 to 250,000 clones, with over 75% occurring only once. The sample taken for sequencing was PBMCs or T cells enriched from blood (not recorded which). The TCR was taken from a woman in her 30s who had been exposed to COVID-19. The chain combines TRBV27 with TRBJ2-2, with D possibly being TRBD2 (6 bases). CDR3 sequence: CASSRLRENTGELFF. The CDR3 nucleotides are TGTGCCAGCAGTCGACTGCGGGAGAACACCGGGGAGCTGTTTTTT.